Below, 4 T cell receptor beta chains from the same sample are listed, as sequenced in a study of T cell responses to AZD1222 COVID-19 vaccine. Profiled with immunoSEQ multiplex PCR; TCRdb holds only in-frame clones, not every one. The sample lists about 140,000 clones; approximately 90% were seen once. The sequencing here drew on peripheral blood, taken on day 0 of AZD1222 vaccination. The receptor set was obtained from an adult in good health.

The chain carries TRBV3-1 (or the pseudogene TRBV3-2) and TRBJ1-2; 7 bases align to TRBD1. The V and J ends lost 8 bases and 8 bases, in that order; junction bases with no gene match: 20. The CDR3 is 16 amino acids. Germline CDR1 LGHDT, CDR2 YNNKEL (reference sequence). The DNA of the CDR3 is TGTGCCAGCTCGGGATTTACACTCCGGGACAGTTCGGGCTACACCTTC. The encoded protein is CASSGFTLRDSSGYTF.

This clone was recorded only once. An end of the junction does not agree with germline; a read error may underlie this. This chain uses TRBV23-1 with TRBJ1-5; a weak D match, TRBD1 (6 bases). TRBV23-1 is flagged as an ORF with uncertain function. This CDR3 comprises 11 residues. CDR3 loop: CASSGRDNLSF. CDR3 DNA: TGCGCCAGCAGTGGCCGGGACAACTTGTCTTTT.

This chain links TRBV6-5 with TRBJ2-7; TRBD1 matches at 8 bases. V lost 0 bases and J lost 3; bases outside the gene matches: 4. The CDR3 is 15 amino acids. Germline V lookup: CDR1 MNHEY, CDR2 SVGAGI. The CDR3, as DNA: TGTGCCAGCAGTTACTCGTCAGGGGGCAGCTACGAGCAGTACTTC. It translates to CASSYSSGGSYEQYF.

This sequence joins TRBV2 and TRBJ1-5; 8 nucleotides agree with TRBD1. From germline, CDR1 is SNHLY and CDR2 FYNNEI. Losses at the gene ends were 5 bases for V and 5 bases for J; bases not matched to a gene: 8. This CDR3 has 15 residues. DNA of the CDR3: TGTGCCAGCAGTAAGGACAGGGTTGAGGATCAGCCCCAGCATTTT. Amino acid sequence: CASSKDRVEDQPQHF.